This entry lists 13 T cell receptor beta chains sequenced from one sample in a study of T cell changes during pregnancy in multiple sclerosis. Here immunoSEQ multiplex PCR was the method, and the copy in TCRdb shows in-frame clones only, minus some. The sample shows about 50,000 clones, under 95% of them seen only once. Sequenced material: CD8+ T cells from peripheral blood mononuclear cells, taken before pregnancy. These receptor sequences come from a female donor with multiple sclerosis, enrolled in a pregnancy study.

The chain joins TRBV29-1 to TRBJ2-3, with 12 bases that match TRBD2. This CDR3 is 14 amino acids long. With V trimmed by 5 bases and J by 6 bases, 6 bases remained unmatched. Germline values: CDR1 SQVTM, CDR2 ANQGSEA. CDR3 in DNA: TGCAGCGTTACCCGACTAGCGGGAGTGGATACGCAGTATTTT. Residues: CSVTRLAGVDTQYF.

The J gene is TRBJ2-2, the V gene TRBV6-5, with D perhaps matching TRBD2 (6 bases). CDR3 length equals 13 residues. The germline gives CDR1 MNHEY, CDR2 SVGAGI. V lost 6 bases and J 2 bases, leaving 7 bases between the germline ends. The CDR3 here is CASSGGNTGELFF. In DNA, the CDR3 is TGTGCCAGCAGCGGGGGTAACACCGGGGAGCTGTTTTTT.

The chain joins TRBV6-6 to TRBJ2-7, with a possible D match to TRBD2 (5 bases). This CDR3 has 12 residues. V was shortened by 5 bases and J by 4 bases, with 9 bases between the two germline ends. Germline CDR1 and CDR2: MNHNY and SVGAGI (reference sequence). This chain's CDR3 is CASSLTGYEQYF. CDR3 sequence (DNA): TGTGCCAGCAGTCTCACGGGGTACGAGCAGTACTTC.

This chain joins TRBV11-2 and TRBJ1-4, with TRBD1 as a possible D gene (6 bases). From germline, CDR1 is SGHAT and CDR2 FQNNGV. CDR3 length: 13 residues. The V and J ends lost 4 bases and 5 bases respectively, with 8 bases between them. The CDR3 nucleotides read TGTGCCAGCAGCTCCCAGGGGAATGAAAAACTGTTTTTT. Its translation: CASSSQGNEKLFF.

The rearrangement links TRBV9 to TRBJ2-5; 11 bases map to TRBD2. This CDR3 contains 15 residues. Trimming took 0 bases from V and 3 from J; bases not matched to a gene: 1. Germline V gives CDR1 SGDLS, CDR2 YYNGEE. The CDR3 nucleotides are TGTGCCAGCAGCGTAGAACTAGCGGGAGAAGAGACCCAGTACTTC. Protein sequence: CASSVELAGEETQYF.

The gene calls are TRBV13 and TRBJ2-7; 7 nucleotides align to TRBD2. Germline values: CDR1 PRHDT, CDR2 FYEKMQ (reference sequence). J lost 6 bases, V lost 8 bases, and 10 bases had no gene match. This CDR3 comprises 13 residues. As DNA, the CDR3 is TGTGCCAGCGGGGGGACTACCCCCCGCGAGCAGTACTTC. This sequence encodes CASGGTTPREQYF.

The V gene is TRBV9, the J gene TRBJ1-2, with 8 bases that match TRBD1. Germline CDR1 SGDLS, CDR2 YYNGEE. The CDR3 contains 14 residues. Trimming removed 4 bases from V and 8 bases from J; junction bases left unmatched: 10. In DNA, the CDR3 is TGTGCCAGCAGCCCGACGCAGGGGGCGGGAGGCTACACCTTC. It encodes CASSPTQGAGGYTF.

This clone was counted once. CDR3 sequence: CSVEADYREQYF. The CDR3 DNA follows: TGCAGCGTTGAGGCGGATTACCGAGAGCAGTACTTC. V gene TRBV29-1 combines with J gene TRBJ2-7; D call uncertain. V lost 3 bases and J 7 bases, leaving 13 bases between the germline ends. The germline CDR1 and CDR2 sequences are SQVTM and ANQGSEA. The CDR3 spans 12 residues.

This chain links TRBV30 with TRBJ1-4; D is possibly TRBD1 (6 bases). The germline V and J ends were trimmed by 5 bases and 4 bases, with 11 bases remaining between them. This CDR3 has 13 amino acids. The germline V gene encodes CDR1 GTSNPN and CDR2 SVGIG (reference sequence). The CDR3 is CAWGGQRNEKLFF. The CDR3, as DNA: TGTGCCTGGGGAGGACAGCGTAATGAAAAACTGTTTTTT.

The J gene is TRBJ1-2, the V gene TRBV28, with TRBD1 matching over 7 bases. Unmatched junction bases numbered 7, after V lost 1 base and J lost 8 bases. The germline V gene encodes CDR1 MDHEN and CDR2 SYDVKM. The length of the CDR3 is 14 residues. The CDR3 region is CASSLFGAGGGYTF. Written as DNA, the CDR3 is TGTGCCAGCAGTTTATTCGGGGCAGGGGGAGGCTACACCTTC.

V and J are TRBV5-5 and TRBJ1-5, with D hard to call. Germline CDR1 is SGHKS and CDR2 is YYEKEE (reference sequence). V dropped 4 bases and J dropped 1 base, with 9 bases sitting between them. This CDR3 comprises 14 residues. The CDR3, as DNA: TGTGCCAGCAGCCCCGAGGGCAGCAATCAGCCCCAGCATTTT. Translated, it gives CASSPEGSNQPQHF.

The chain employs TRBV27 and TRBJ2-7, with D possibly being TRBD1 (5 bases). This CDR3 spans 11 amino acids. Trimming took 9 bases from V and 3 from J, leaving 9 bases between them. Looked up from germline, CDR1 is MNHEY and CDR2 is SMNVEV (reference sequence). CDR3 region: CASTQGYEQYF. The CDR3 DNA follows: TGTGCCAGTACTCAGGGCTACGAGCAGTACTTC.

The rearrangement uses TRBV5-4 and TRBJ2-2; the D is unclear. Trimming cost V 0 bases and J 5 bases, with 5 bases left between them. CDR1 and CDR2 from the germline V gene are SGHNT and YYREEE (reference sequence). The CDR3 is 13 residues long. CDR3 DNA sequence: TGTGCCAGCAGCTTGGCCGGGACCGGGGAGCTGTTTTTT. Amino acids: CASSLAGTGELFF.